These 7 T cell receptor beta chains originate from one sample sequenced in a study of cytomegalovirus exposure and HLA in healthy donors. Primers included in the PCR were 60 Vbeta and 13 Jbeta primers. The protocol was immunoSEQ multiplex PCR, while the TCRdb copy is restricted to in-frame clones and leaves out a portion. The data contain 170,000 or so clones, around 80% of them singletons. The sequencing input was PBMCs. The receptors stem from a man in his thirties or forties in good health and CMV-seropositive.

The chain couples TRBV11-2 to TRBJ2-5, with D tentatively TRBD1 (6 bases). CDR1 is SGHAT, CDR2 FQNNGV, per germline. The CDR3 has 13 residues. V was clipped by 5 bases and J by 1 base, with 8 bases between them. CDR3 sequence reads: CASSRDIQETQYF. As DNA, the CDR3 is TGTGCCAGCAGCCGGGACATCCAAGAGACCCAGTACTTC. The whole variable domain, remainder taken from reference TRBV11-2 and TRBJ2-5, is EAGVAQSPRYKIIEKRQSVAFWCNPISGHATLYWYQQILGQGPKLLIQFQNNGVVDDSQLPKDRFSAERLKGVDSTLKIQPAKLEDSAVYLCASSRDIQETQYFGPGTRLLVL.

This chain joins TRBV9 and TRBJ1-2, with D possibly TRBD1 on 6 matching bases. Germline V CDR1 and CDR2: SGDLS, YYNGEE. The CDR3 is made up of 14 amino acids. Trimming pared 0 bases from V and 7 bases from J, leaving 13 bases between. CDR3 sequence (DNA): TGTGCCAGCAGCGTAGGCCGGGGGGCGGGTGGCTACACCTTC. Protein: CASSVGRGAGGYTF.

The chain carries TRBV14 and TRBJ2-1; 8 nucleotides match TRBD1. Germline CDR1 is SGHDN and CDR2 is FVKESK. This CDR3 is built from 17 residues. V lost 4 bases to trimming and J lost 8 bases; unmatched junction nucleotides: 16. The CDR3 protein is CASSPSRGPTNLDEQFF. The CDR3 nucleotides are TGTGCCAGCAGCCCTTCCAGGGGGCCTACTAATCTGGATGAGCAGTTCTTC. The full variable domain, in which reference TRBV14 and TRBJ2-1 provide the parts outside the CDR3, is EAGVTQFPSHSVIEKGQTVTLRCDPISGHDNLYWYRRVMGKEIKFLLHFVKESKQDESGMPNNRFLAERTGGTYSTLKVQPAELEDSGVYFCASSPSRGPTNLDEQFFGPGTRLTVL.

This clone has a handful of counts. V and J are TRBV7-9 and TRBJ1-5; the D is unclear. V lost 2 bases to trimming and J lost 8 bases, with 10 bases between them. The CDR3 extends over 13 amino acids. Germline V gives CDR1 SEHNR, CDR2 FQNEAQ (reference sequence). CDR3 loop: CASSLTEAEPQHF. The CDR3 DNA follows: TGTGCCAGCAGCTTAACCGAGGCGGAGCCCCAGCATTTT.

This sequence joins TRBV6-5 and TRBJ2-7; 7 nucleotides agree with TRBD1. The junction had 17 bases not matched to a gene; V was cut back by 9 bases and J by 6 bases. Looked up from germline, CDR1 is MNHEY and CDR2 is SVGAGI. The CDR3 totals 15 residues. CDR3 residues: CASSSPRQGRGEQYF. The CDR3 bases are TGTGCCAGTTCATCCCCCAGACAGGGCCGGGGCGAGCAGTACTTC.

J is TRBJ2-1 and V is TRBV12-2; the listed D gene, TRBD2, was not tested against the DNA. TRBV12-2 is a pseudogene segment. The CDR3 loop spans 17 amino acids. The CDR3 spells CASRLVLLAGVYNEQFF. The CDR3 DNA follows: TGTGCAAGTCGCTTAGTTCTCCTAGCGGGAGTTTACAATGAGCAGTTCTTC.

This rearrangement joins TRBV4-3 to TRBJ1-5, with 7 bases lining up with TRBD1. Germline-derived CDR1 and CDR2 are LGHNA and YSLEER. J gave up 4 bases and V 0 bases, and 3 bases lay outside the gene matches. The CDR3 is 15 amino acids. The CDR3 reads CASSQEPGQNQPQHF. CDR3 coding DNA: TGCGCCAGCAGCCAAGAGCCGGGACAGAATCAGCCCCAGCATTTT.